These T cell receptor beta chains were read from a single sample in a study of T cell repertoires in cytomegalovirus infection. These receptors' antigens are unknown. Using its own MiXCR run on the reads, TCRdb lists one record per CDR3 protein. The repertoire has about 220,000 distinct CDR3 sequences, about 40% of them found once; the top ten carry 55% to 60%. The sequencing used CD8+ T cells from cultured PBMCs, collected from culture after CMV antigen stimulation. All receptors come from a human donor in good health (CMV status not recorded). Some clones in this sample may be carry-over from other donors' samples. The CDR3 runs from the conserved cysteine through the conserved F or W. The D gene is left open where the match is weak. Rows may omit the clone size; those that give it use once, few, many or a size class.

d_call j_call v_call clone_size cdr3_nt cdr3_aa
NA TRBJ1-1 TRBV4-3 NA TGCGCAAGCAGCCAGGTGCGTATGAACACTGAAGCTTTCTTT CASSQVRMNTEAFF
NA TRBJ1-3 TRBV28 few TGTGCCAGCAGTTTACTCACGACAGAAACTGGAAACACCATATATTTT CASSLLTTETGNTIYF
NA TRBJ1-3 TRBV7-8 few TGTGCCAGCAGCGCGTCCCGGGACGTGGGAAACACCATATATTTT CASSASRDVGNTIYF
NA TRBJ2-2 TRBV7-9 few TGTGCCAGCAGCCCGAGGGGGGGACAGCACACCGGGGAGCTGTTTTTT CASSPRGGQHTGELFF
NA TRBJ2-3 TRBV28 NA TGTGCCAGCACACTAGCTAATTTCGCAGATACGCAGTATTTT CASTLANFADTQYF
TRBD2 TRBJ2-5 TRBV28 NA TGTGCCAGTAAACTAGCGGGAGGCAGGGAGACCCAGTACTTC CASKLAGGRETQYF
TRBD1 TRBJ2-4 TRBV5-6 NA TGTGCCAGCAGCAAATTAACAGGGGGCGATGGCAAAAACATTCAGTACTTC CASSKLTGGDGKNIQYF
NA TRBJ2-1 TRBV12-3/TRBV12-4 few TGTGCCAGCAGAATGGGCGCCGGCTCCTACAATGAGCAGTTCTTC CASRMGAGSYNEQFF
NA TRBJ1-2 TRBV19 few TGTGCCACCAGTCTCAGAGTCGACTATGGCTACACCTTC CATSLRVDYGYTF
NA TRBJ2-5 TRBV7-6 NA TGTGCCAGCAGCTCTCGCCGGCTCGTTGAGACCCAGTACTTC CASSSRRLVETQYF
NA TRBJ2-1 TRBV7-3 NA TGTGCCAGCAGCCCGACACCTGGGTCTTACAATGAGCAGTTCTTC CASSPTPGSYNEQFF
TRBD1 TRBJ2-7 TRBV7-8 NA TGTGCCAGCAGCGCCGGACAGGCGAGCTCCTACGAGCAGTACTTC CASSAGQASSYEQYF
NA TRBJ2-1 TRBV24-1 few TGTGCCACCAGTGATCCGGAGGAGGGGCACAATGAGCAGTTCTTC CATSDPEEGHNEQFF
NA TRBJ2-2 TRBV27 NA TGTGCCAGCAGTTTAAGGCCAACGGGGACCGGGGAGCTGTTTTTT CASSLRPTGTGELFF
TRBD2 TRBJ2-1 TRBV6-1 few TGTGCCAGCAGTGACTTCCCGGGACTAGCGGAAGAAAGCTCCTACAATGAGCAGTTCTTC CASSDFPGLAEESSYNEQFF
TRBD1 TRBJ2-5 TRBV7-9 few TGTGCCAGCAGCCATACAGGGGGCCAAGAGACCCAGTACTTC CASSHTGGQETQYF
TRBD1 TRBJ1-1 TRBV7-8 many TGTGCCAGCAGCCCTTCGATGGACAGGGCAAAGACTGAAGCTTTCTTT CASSPSMDRAKTEAFF
NA TRBJ1-2 TRBV13 NA TGTGCCAGCAGCTTAGGCCGGCGTAGCCCTAACTATGGCTACACCTTC CASSLGRRSPNYGYTF
NA TRBJ1-1 TRBV7-3 many TGTGCCAGCAGCTTAACGGGGAACACTGAAGCTTTCTTT CASSLTGNTEAFF
TRBD1 TRBJ1-2 TRBV27 NA TGTGCCAGCAGTTTATCCCTGACAGGGGGCTCAGGCGGCTACGGCTTC CASSLSLTGGSGGYGF
TRBD1 TRBJ1-2 TRBV9 NA TGTGCCAGCAGTCCTTCCGGGACAGGGGGAGTGGATGGCTACACCTTC CASSPSGTGGVDGYTF
TRBD1 TRBJ1-5 TRBV5-6 once TGTGCCAGCAGCTACCAGGGGGCAGGTCAGCCCCAGCATTTT CASSYQGAGQPQHF
TRBD1 TRBJ1-2 TRBV7-9 NA TGTGCCAGCAGCTCGGACAGGGGATTCCTCTATGGCTACACCTTC CASSSDRGFLYGYTF
NA TRBJ1-2 TRBV24-1 NA TGTGCCACCAGTGCGCTAGTCTTTGACTACACCTTC CATSALVFDYTF
NA TRBJ2-1 TRBV7-9 few TGTGCCAGCAGCTTAAGGGCAACTCACTACAATGAGCAGTTCTTC CASSLRATHYNEQFF
TRBD2 TRBJ2-1 TRBV28 NA TGTGCCAGCAGTCGATTAGCGGGAGACAATGAGCAGTTCTTC CASSRLAGDNEQFF
NA TRBJ1-5 TRBV12-3/TRBV12-4 NA TGTGCCAGCAGTTTAGCTCGACAGAATCAGCCCCAGCATTTT CASSLARQNQPQHF
NA TRBJ2-3 TRBV12-3/TRBV12-4 few TGTGCCAGCCGCCCCTTTTTCAGCGGAGGTAGCACAGATACGCAGTATTTT CASRPFFSGGSTDTQYF
TRBD1 TRBJ2-2 TRBV7-2 many TGTGCCAGCAGCGAACCGGACAGGGTCCCCACCGGGGAGCTGTTTTTT CASSEPDRVPTGELFF
TRBD2 TRBJ2-1 TRBV5-4 NA TGTGCCAGCAGCGACGGGACTAGCGGGAGGGCGCCCTACAATGAGCAGTTCTTC CASSDGTSGRAPYNEQFF
TRBD1 TRBJ1-6 TRBV28 NA TGTGCCAGCAGGGGATGGGGACAGTTTCATTCACCCCTCCACTTT CASRGWGQFHSPLHF
TRBD1 TRBJ2-5 TRBV7-9 few TGTGCCAGCAGCTTACTTCATCTAGGACAGGGGAGTTCATGGGGAGAGACCCAGTACTTC CASSLLHLGQGSSWGETQYF
TRBD2 TRBJ2-1 TRBV4-2 NA TGTGCCAGCAGCGGAGCGGGGGGGCCCCACAATGAGCAGTTCTTC CASSGAGGPHNEQFF
NA TRBJ2-2 TRBV6-1 many TGTGCCAGCAGTACAGAACAGGTTCTGAGCGGGGAGCTGTTTTTT CASSTEQVLSGELFF
NA TRBJ2-3 TRBV11-2 NA TGTGCCAGCAGCTTAGATCATGACTCGCTCTCAACAGATACGCAGTATTTT CASSLDHDSLSTDTQYF
NA TRBJ2-1 TRBV9 NA TGTGCCAGCAGCGTAAGTCCCCTAAGCTCCTACAATGAGCAGTTCTTC CASSVSPLSSYNEQFF
TRBD2 TRBJ2-7 TRBV7-2 many TGTGCCAGCAGCTTTCCCAGCGGGACTAACTCCTACGAGCAGTACTTC CASSFPSGTNSYEQYF
NA TRBJ2-5 TRBV7-4 NA TGTGCCAGCAGGTCGGCCCGAGAGACCCAGTACTTC CASRSARETQYF
TRBD1 TRBJ2-3 TRBV12-3/TRBV12-4 NA TGTGCCAGCAGCCCCACTACAGGGGGCGGGACAGATACGCAGTATTTT CASSPTTGGGTDTQYF